This T cell receptor (beta chain) was sequenced for a study of cytomegalovirus exposure and HLA in healthy donors. The PCR contained 60 Vbeta and 13 Jbeta primers. Sequencing was performed with immunoSEQ multiplex PCR; in TCRdb, only in-frame clones are kept and a portion is missing. The sample holds roughly 120,000 clones, 76% seen once. Trimming shortened V by 4 bases and J by 4 bases, and 19 bases separated the two germline ends. The germline V gene encodes CDR1 SGHNT and CDR2 YYREEE (reference sequence). The CDR3 consists of 16 residues. This clone appeared once. The receptor comes from a young man in good health and CMV-seropositive. The chain carries TRBV5-4 and TRBJ2-3; perhaps TRBD2 as D (7 bases). The source material was PBMCs. CDR3 DNA sequence: TGTGCCAGCAGCCGCACCAAAGGGGGGGGGCCAGATACGCAGTATTTT. As protein: CASSRTKGGGPDTQYF. Full variable domain (rest looked up from reference TRBV5-4 and TRBJ2-3): ETGVTQSPTHLIKTRGQQVTLRCSSQSGHNTVSWYQQALGQGPQFIFQYYREEENGRGNFPPRFSGLQFPNYSSELNVNALELDDSALYLCASSRTKGGGPDTQYFGPGTRLTVL.